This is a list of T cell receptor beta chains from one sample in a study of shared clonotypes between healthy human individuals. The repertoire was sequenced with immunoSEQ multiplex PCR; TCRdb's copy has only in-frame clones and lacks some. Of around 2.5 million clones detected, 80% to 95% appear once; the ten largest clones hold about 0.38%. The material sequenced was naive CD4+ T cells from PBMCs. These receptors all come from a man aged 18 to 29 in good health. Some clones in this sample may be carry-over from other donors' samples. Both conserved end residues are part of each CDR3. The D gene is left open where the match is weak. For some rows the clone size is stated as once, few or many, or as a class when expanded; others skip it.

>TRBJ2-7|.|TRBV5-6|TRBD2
CASSLGLAGISEQYF
TGTGCCAGCAGCTTGGGCCTAGCGGGGATATCCGAGCAGTACTTC
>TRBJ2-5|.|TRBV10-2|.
CASSPGQETQYF
TGCGCCAGCAGTCCCGGACAAGAGACCCAGTACTTC
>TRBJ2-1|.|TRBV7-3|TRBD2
CASSLISGRAFDEQFF
TGTGCCAGCAGCTTAATTTCCGGGAGGGCCTTTGATGAGCAGTTCTTC
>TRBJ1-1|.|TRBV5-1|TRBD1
CASSSGQGTEAFF
TGCGCCAGCAGCAGTGGACAGGGGACTGAAGCTTTCTTT
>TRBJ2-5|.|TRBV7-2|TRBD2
CASSLFGLAGGGQETQYF
TGTGCCAGCAGCTTATTTGGACTAGCGGGAGGTGGGCAAGAGACCCAGTACTTC
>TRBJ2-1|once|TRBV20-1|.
CSAFRGERFF
TGCAGTGCTTTCCGGGGTGAGCGGTTCTTC
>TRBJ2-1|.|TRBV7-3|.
CASSLYPGSSYNEQFF
TGTGCCAGCAGCTTATACCCAGGCAGCTCCTACAATGAGCAGTTCTTC
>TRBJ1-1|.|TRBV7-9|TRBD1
CASGQGGQNTEAFF
TGTGCCAGCGGCCAGGGGGGACAGAACACTGAAGCTTTCTTT
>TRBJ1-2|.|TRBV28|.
CASSSPNRAYYGYTF
TGTGCCAGCAGTTCACCAAACAGGGCGTACTATGGCTACACCTTC
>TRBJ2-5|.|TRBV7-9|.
CASSRGQSETQYF
TGTGCCAGCAGCCGCGGACAGTCGGAGACCCAGTACTTC
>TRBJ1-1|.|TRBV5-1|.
CASSLTGIVDTEAFF
TGCGCCAGCAGCCTTACAGGGATTGTTGACACTGAAGCTTTCTTT
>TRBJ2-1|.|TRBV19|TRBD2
CASREREVYNEQFF
TGTGCCAGTAGAGAGCGGGAGGTGTACAATGAGCAGTTCTTC
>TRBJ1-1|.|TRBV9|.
CATRGNPVGPCFSGWTEAFF
TGTGCCACCAGAGGGAACCCCGTAGGTCCCTGCTTTTCAGGGTGGACTGAAGCTTTCTTT
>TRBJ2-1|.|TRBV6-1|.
CASSENRHYNEQFF
TGTGCCAGCAGTGAAAACAGACACTACAATGAGCAGTTCTTC
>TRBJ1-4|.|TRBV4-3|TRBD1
CASSQDRTGEKLFF
TGCGCCAGCAGCCAAGATAGGACAGGTGAAAAACTGTTTTTT
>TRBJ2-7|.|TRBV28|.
CASSLRHRVPEQYF
TGTGCCAGCAGTTTGCGGCACAGGGTCCCCGAGCAGTACTTC
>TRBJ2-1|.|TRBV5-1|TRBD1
CASSSGQGHNEQFF
TGCGCCAGCAGCTCGGGACAGGGCCACAATGAGCAGTTCTTC
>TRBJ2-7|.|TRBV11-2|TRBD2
CASSFDSPAGLSYEQYF
TGTGCCAGCAGCTTTGACTCACCAGCGGGATTGTCCTACGAGCAGTACTTC
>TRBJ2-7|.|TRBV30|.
CAWSVSQLHYEQYF
TGTGCCTGGAGTGTATCTCAGCTCCATTACGAGCAGTACTTC
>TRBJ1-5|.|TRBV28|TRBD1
CASIIGQGSQPQHF
TGTGCCAGCATCATCGGACAGGGTAGCCAGCCCCAGCATTTT
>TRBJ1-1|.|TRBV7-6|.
CASSSGKGGTEAFF
TGTGCCAGCAGCTCGGGTAAGGGTGGCACTGAAGCTTTCTTT
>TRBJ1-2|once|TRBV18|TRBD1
CASSPGTVNYGYTF
TGTGCCAGCTCCCCCGGGACAGTTAACTATGGCTACACCTTC
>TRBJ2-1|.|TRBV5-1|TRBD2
CASSLARTSGKSYNEQFF
TGCGCCAGCAGCTTGGCCCGCACTAGCGGCAAATCCTACAATGAGCAGTTCTTC
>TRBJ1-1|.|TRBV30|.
CAWSQQRNTEAFF
TGTGCCTGGAGTCAACAGCGAAACACTGAAGCTTTCTTT
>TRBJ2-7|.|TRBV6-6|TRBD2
CASSYSRTSYEQYF
TGTGCCAGCAGTTACTCCCGGACTAGTTACGAGCAGTACTTC
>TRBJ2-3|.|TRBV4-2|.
CASSQDQGDFTDTQYF
TGTGCCAGCAGCCAAGATCAGGGGGACTTCACAGATACGCAGTATTTT
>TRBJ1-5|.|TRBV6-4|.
CASSIDSNQPQHF
TGTGCCAGCAGTATCGATAGCAATCAGCCCCAGCATTTT
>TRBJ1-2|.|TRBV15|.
CATSRDLTGILFGYTF
TGTGCCACCAGCAGAGATTTGACAGGAATCCTATTTGGCTACACCTTC
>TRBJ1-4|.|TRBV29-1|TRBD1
CSALGQGREKLFF
TGCAGCGCCCTGGGACAGGGGCGGGAAAAACTGTTTTTT
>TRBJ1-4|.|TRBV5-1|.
CASSLDANEKLFF
TGCGCCAGCAGTTTAGACGCAAATGAAAAACTGTTTTTT
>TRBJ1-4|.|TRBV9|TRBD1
CASSPLPGQGRENEKLFF
TGTGCCAGCAGCCCTCTCCCGGGACAGGGGCGTGAGAATGAAAAACTGTTTTTT
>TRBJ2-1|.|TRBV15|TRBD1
CATSRGQGTGNEQFF
TGTGCCACCAGCAGAGGACAGGGGACCGGCAATGAGCAGTTCTTC
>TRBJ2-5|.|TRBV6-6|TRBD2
CASSPGLAGVETQYF
TGTGCCAGCAGTCCCGGACTAGCGGGAGTTGAGACCCAGTACTTC
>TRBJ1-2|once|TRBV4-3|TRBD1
CASSLTGTGYGYTF
TGCGCCAGCAGCCTTACCGGGACAGGGTATGGCTACACCTTC
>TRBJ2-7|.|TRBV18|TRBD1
CASLGQGATYEQYF
TGTGCCAGCTTAGGACAGGGGGCGACCTACGAGCAGTACTTC
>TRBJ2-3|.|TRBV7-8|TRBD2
CASSFRGLAGNTDTQYF
TGTGCCAGCAGCTTCCGGGGACTAGCGGGAAACACAGATACGCAGTATTTT
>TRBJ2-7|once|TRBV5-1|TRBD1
CASSTRQGATTYEQYF
TGCGCCAGCAGCACCAGACAGGGGGCCACTACCTACGAGCAGTACTTC
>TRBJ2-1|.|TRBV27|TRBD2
CASSSGLAGIYNEQFF
TGTGCCAGCAGTTCCGGACTAGCGGGAATCTACAATGAGCAGTTCTTC
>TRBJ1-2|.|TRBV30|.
CAWSPRGQSPTRRATF
TGTGCCTGGAGTCCTCGGGGTCAGTCCCCCACTCGGCGGGCCACCTTC
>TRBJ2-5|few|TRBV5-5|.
CASSLAQETQYF
TGTGCCAGCAGCTTGGCCCAAGAGACCCAGTACTTC
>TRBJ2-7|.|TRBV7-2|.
CASTADAHTYEQYF
TGTGCCAGCACCGCGGACGCCCATACCTACGAGCAGTACTTC
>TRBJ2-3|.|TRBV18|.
CASSGSTSTDTQYF
TGTGCCAGCTCAGGGTCAACTAGCACAGATACGCAGTATTTT
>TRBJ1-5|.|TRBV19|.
CASSYQDNQPQHF
TGTGCCAGTAGTTACCAAGACAATCAGCCCCAGCATTTT
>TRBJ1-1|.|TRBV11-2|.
CASSTRGSVATEAFF
TGTGCCAGCAGCACCCGGGGGAGTGTTGCCACTGAAGCTTTCTTT
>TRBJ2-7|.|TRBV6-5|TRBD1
CASSRDSNEQYF
TGTGCCAGCAGTAGGGACAGCAACGAGCAGTACTTC
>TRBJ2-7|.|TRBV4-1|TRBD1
CASSQDKGQVGYEQYF
TGCGCCAGCAGCCAAGACAAGGGACAGGTCGGCTACGAGCAGTACTTC
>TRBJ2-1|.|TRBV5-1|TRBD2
CASSPETSVLNEQFF
TGCGCCAGCAGCCCGGAGACTAGCGTTCTCAATGAGCAGTTCTTC
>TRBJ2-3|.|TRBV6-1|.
CASSARVVRSDTQYF
TGTGCCAGCAGTGCCAGGGTCGTAAGATCAGATACGCAGTATTTT
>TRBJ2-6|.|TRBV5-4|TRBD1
CASTPGGGANVLTF
TGTGCCAGCACCCCAGGGGGCGGGGCCAACGTCCTGACTTTC
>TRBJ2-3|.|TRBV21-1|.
CASSNGTSGTFYTDTQYF
TGTGCCAGCAGCAATGGGACTAGCGGGACCTTTTACACAGATACGCAGTATTTT
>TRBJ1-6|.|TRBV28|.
CASSSGNSPLHF
TGTGCCAGCAGTTCAGGGAATTCACCCCTCCACTTT
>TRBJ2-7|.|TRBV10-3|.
CAISESLAVSYEQYF
TGTGCCATCAGTGAGTCATTAGCGGTCTCCTACGAGCAGTACTTC
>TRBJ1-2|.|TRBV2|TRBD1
CASSLLGTGLVGRDGYTF
TGTGCCAGCAGCCTCCTTGGGACAGGCCTCGTTGGGCGGGATGGCTACACCTTC
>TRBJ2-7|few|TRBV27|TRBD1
CASSWTGEYEQYF
TGTGCCAGCAGTTGGACAGGGGAGTACGAGCAGTACTTC